This TCR beta chain was sequenced during a study of T-cell reconstitution after alpha-beta-depleted transplantation in children. Study-wide findings and caveats: One year post-transplant, T-cell counts and diversity were largely derived from T cells produced anew.

It was with unique molecular identifiers that the TCRbeta library was prepared. From the PCR reads, TCRdb called clonotypes with MiXCR, one entry per CDR3 protein. In the table there are roughly 200,000 distinct CDR3 sequences, approximately 10% of which are singletons. The table lists this clonotype with many counts. Its target is unknown. The source was PBMCs, collected before TCRalphabeta/CD19-depleted stem cell transplant. The receptor was derived from a child in the first two years of life with acute myeloid leukemia, due to receive a stem cell transplant.

CDR3 bases: TGTGCCAGCAGCCAGAGGGAAAATTCACCCCTCCACTTT. Translation gives CASSQRENSPLHF. This chain connects TRBV4-2 to TRBJ1-6, with D unclear. The CDR3 contains 13 residues. Trimming removed 3 bases at V and 7 bases at J, with 7 bases between. Germline V gene sequence: CDR1 LGHNA, CDR2 YNFKEQ.